Below, 7 T cell receptor beta chains from the same sample are listed, as sequenced in a study of CD8 T cells in ankylosing spondylitis. Study results and caveats: Roughly 8 highly homologous variants formed a TCR beta motif that appeared characteristic of ankylosing spondylitis blood.

TCRdb passed the 5' RACE reads through MiXCR, listing each CDR3 protein once. The table includes a few hundred thousand distinct CDR3 sequences, around 24% detected once. No antigen is known for these receptors. Material: blood, either unsorted or a sorted T cell fraction (not recorded which). These receptors all stem from a male donor with ankylosing spondylitis.

This clonotype was seen ten or more times. J is TRBJ2-1 and V is TRBV7-3; D might be TRBD2 (6 bases). Deletions cut 1 base from V and 9 bases from J, with 10 bases between. Germline CDR1 reads SGHTA; CDR2 reads FQGTGA. The CDR3 runs 13 residues. The CDR3 DNA is TGTGCCAGCAGCTTAAGGGAGGCGGGTGAGCAGTTCTTC. Encoded protein: CASSLREAGEQFF.

Only a few counts were recorded for this clonotype. The rearrangement joins TRBV5-6 to TRBJ2-1, with 13 bases that match TRBD2. CDR1 SGHDT and CDR2 YYEEEE come from the germline V gene. The CDR3 length is 13 residues. V shed 4 bases, J shed 14 bases, and the junction held 6 bases outside the gene matches. The CDR3, as DNA: TGTGCCAGCAGCAGGACTAGCGGGAGATCGGAGTTCTTC. It yields the protein CASSRTSGRSEFF.

This clonotype was seen a handful of times. CDR3 in amino acids: CASSQPGRALFSTGELFF. DNA of the CDR3: TGTGCCAGCAGCCAACCCGGGAGGGCCCTCTTTAGCACCGGGGAGCTGTTTTTT. The rearrangement links TRBV4-2 to TRBJ2-2, with 8 bases lining up with TRBD2. Looked up from germline, CDR1 is LGHNA and CDR2 is YNFKEQ. Germline trimming cut 2 bases from V and 4 bases from J; bases unmatched to any gene: 12. CDR3 length equals 18 residues.

This clonotype was observed a handful of times. The rearrangement joins TRBV30 to TRBJ1-6; no definite D call. CDR1 is GTSNPN and CDR2 is SVGIG in the germline V gene (reference sequence). V lost 8 bases to trimming and J lost 8 bases, with 10 bases between them. The length of the CDR3 is 11 residues. The CDR3 protein is CAGKTDSPLHF. The CDR3 region has the DNA TGTGCCGGGAAAACAGATTCACCCCTCCACTTT.

This clonotype showed up just a few times. This chain connects TRBV7-9 to TRBJ2-7; 7 nucleotides match TRBD1. J was trimmed by 0 bases and V by 5 bases; bases with no gene match: 4. The CDR3 is 14 amino acids. CDR1 SEHNR and CDR2 FQNEAQ come from the germline V gene (reference sequence). The CDR3 DNA sequence: TGTGCCAGCAGCAGGACAGGCCTCTCCTACGAGCAGTACTTC. Translated: CASSRTGLSYEQYF.

A few counts support this clonotype. V is TRBV6-1 and J is TRBJ2-7, with a tentative D call TRBD2 (5 bases). Trimming cost V 5 bases and J 5 bases, with 22 bases left between them. The CDR3 consists of 16 residues. Germline V gene data show CDR1 as MNHNS and CDR2 as SASEGT. CDR3 in DNA: TGTGCCAGCAGTCCGACGACTTGGCGGGCGCGGGACGAGCAGTACTTC. Translation: CASSPTTWRARDEQYF.

Ten or more counts support this clonotype. The V and J genes are TRBV5-5 and TRBJ2-1; D is perhaps TRBD2 (6 bases). V was cut by 2 bases and J by 0 bases, with 15 bases left in between. Germline V gives CDR1 SGHKS, CDR2 YYEKEE (reference sequence). The CDR3 consists of 17 residues. In DNA form, the CDR3 reads TGTGCCAGCAGCTTTTTGGCGGGGCCGAGCTCCTACAATGAGCAGTTCTTC. The encoded protein is CASSFLAGPSSYNEQFF.